This T cell receptor beta chain came from a study of blood T cell repertoires in COVID-19. The wider study: The origin of the acute and convalescent COVID-19 samples was the United States, Italy and Spain.

Trimming stripped 10 bases from V and 3 bases from J, with 16 bases between. This CDR3 comprises 14 residues. The germline V gene has CDR1 ENHRY and CDR2 SYGVKD. Authors' data handling: Amplification from reference gene primers served as the basis for estimated nucleated cell counts. Clones were sequenced by immunoSEQ multiplex PCR, and TCRdb holds only the in-frame ones, with some missing. V and J calls and clone size are given by that table; D and trimming were obtained from the DNA. The table has 150,000 to 200,000 clones, around 82% seen once. The clonotype comes from a man between 60 and 75 years old with active or convalescent COVID-19. This chain links TRBV10-3 with TRBJ1-5, with a weak D call TRBD1 (5 bases). Sequencing used peripheral blood. The CDR3 DNA follows: TGTGCCACTAAAGGGGAAGGGGACAATCAGCCCCAGCATTTT. Residues: CATKGEGDNQPQHF.